This TCR beta chain comes out of a study of Ad26.COV2.S vaccination and SARS-CoV-2 variants. Looked up from germline, CDR1 is SQVTM and CDR2 is ANQGSEA. V shed 5 bases and J shed 1 base, with 10 bases lying between them. This CDR3 spans 13 amino acids. Profiled with immunoSEQ multiplex PCR; TCRdb holds only in-frame clones, not every one. The data contain about 400,000 clones, 89% of them singletons. Treatment given: some 19 received Ad26.COV2.S at low or high dose, single or two shots; several received placebo; per-sample allocation not given. Each sample was drawn 63 days after the first injection (of vaccine or placebo). This clone came up once.

The origin of this receptor is a person aged 18-60 years who received the Ad26.COV2.S COVID-19 vaccine or a placebo. This chain uses TRBV29-1 with TRBJ2-3; the D gene is possibly TRBD2 (6 bases). This specimen was peripheral blood, taken in a trial of Ad26.COV2.S vaccine versus placebo. The CDR3 protein is CSVLRGGTDTQYF. The CDR3 bases are TGCAGCGTTCTTCGCGGGGGCACAGATACGCAGTATTTT.